The present T cell receptor (beta chain) was sequenced within a study of T cell responses to AZD1222 COVID-19 vaccine (dated by TCRdb to the early 2020s). As for the study more broadly: AZD1222 recipients given second doses at about 4 weeks or at about 12 weeks were pooled, since spike-specific TCR depth and breadth were not found to differ between the two schedules. A total of approximately 240 trial participants underwent TCR sequencing, of whom nearly 210 received two doses of AZD1222 and about 25 received two doses of the MenACWY control vaccine. Trial participants were enrolled by age into subgroups of 18-55, 56-69 and 70-plus years, and roughly 150, 30 and 60 TCR-sequenced participants, respectively, were included in these subgroups.

The CDR3 regions of human TCRbeta chains were analyzed by immunosequencing. The authors' pipeline ran thus. Repertoire TCRs were checked for matches against a reference library of SARS-CoV-2-specific TCRs that had been generated using the MIRA antigen-specificity platform. Breadth was defined as the fraction of unique TCRs that were SARS-CoV-2-associated. Depth was defined as the fraction of total T cells that were SARS-CoV-2-associated. Using the MIRA data, each spike-specific TCR was mapped to the spike region that the TCR reacts to and placed in a CD4 or CD8 class. Log10-transformed breadth and depth values were compared by one-way ANOVA with Sidak's multiple comparisons tests. In TCRdb, the immuneACCESS table is reduced to in-frame sequences with V and J assigned. These tables do not hold every clone; where another copy was compared, an unresolved V gene accounts for under half, and the others remain unexplained. The V and J calls and clone size come from that table; D and trimming were worked out from the DNA. A total of about 110,000 clones appear in this sample, roughly nine tenths of them only once. 9.8% of the sample belongs to the ten largest clones.

The junction shows trimming of 1 base on V and 5 bases on J, plus 3 bases between the germline ends. The CDR1 and CDR2 encoded by the germline V gene are KGHSY and FQNENV. Spanning cysteine to phenylalanine, the CDR3 consists of 11 amino acids. Only the CDR3 DNA stays, 33 bases, in frame from base 1. The full study reports these points: Because no day 14 peak-response samples were available, repertoires were characterized only after the peak T cell response. Participants were mostly white British and included more females than males, and it was suggested by the authors that clonal diversity may have been underestimated. Conclusions about previously exposed vaccinees are limited, since just a handful of AZD1222 recipients were seropositive for SARS-CoV-2 at baseline. Epitopes outside the regions mutated in the B.1.351 and B.1.1.7 variants were reportedly recognized by nearly half of the unique spike-specific TCRs. Vaccine-associated CD4 TCRs spanned the whole spike protein, with dominant responses in regions 160-218 and 743-854. In the small 56-69-year group, the increase in depth fell short of significance, most likely because of low power. After two AZD1222 doses, both the breadth and the depth of spike-specific TCRs were significantly higher than at day 0 and than in MenACWY recipients.

Note on this clone: It lacks a known antigen. Within one base of it there is no much larger clone, and no base qualities were kept.

The time point tag for this specimen amounts to: baseline before first vaccination. The vaccinee samples were drawn from two UK trials, COV001 and COV002, one of which was a single-blind randomized controlled phase 2/3 trial testing AZD1222 (ChAdOx1 nCoV-19) in healthy adults. For TCRbeta chain sequencing, PBMC samples were collected from trial participants at day 0 and at day 28 after the second dose. Sequenced here: peripheral blood, sampled on day 0 of AZD1222 vaccination. The chain is encoded by TRBV16 joined to TRBJ2-7; the D gene remains uncertain. The receptor comes from an adult in good health. This receptor carries the CDR3 CASSQYHEQYF. Here is the DNA: TGTGCCAGCAGCCAATACCACGAGCAGTACTTC. Outside the CDR3, residues come from the reference TRBV16 and TRBJ2-7 proteins, so the full variable domain is: GEEVAQTPKHLVRGEGQKAKLYCAPIKGHSYVFWYQQVLKNEFKFLISFQNENVFDETGMPKERFSAKCLPNSPCSLEIQATKLEDSAVYFCASSQYHEQYFGPGTRLTVT.